Below are 9 T cell receptor beta chains sequenced from a single sample in a study of blood T cell repertoires in COVID-19. Only in-frame clones appear in the TCRdb table, and some are missing; sequencing was by immunoSEQ multiplex PCR. The sample contains around 140,000 clones, around 83% of which appear only once. The sequenced sample was peripheral blood. These receptors were obtained from a human donor in a cohort sampled during active COVID-19.

The V gene is TRBV5-8, the J gene TRBJ1-2; TRBD1 agrees at 8 bases. The V gene end was trimmed by 0 bases and the J gene end by 3 bases; junction bases not matched to a gene: 1. Germline V gives CDR1 SGHTS, CDR2 YDEGEE. The CDR3 contains 14 residues. CDR3 amino acids: CASSLVDRDYGYTF. The CDR3 bases are TGTGCCAGCAGCTTGGTGGACAGGGACTATGGCTACACCTTC.

This clone was detected once. The chain uses TRBV5-1 and TRBJ2-1; 9 bases match TRBD2. This CDR3 is built from 17 residues. Trimming cost V 0 bases and J 6 bases; bases outside gene matches: 10. Germline V gene data show CDR1 as SGHRS and CDR2 as YFSETQ. The DNA of the CDR3 is TGCGCCAGCAGCTTGGCCGTGGCGGGAGGGGTCGGCAATGAGCAGTTCTTC. Its translation: CASSLAVAGGVGNEQFF.

The J gene is TRBJ2-2, the V gene TRBV7-6; a possible D gene is TRBD2 (5 bases). Germline V gives CDR1 SGHVS, CDR2 FNYEAQ. This CDR3 comprises 14 residues. Trimming took off 1 base at V and 7 bases at J, with 10 bases between the two ends. The CDR3 is CASSLGEGVGELFF. For the CDR3, the DNA is TGTGCCAGCAGCTTAGGAGAGGGAGTCGGGGAGCTGTTTTTT.

The table lists this clone with a few counts. This rearrangement joins TRBV7-9 to TRBJ1-1; D uncertain. The CDR3 length is 17 residues. Germline CDR1 is SEHNR and CDR2 is FQNEAQ (reference sequence). V lost 2 bases to trimming and J lost 3 bases, with 19 bases between them. Here the CDR3 DNA reads TGTGCCAGCAGCTTACACACTTCCGACTTTCTGGACACTGAAGCTTTCTTT. It encodes CASSLHTSDFLDTEAFF. Full variable domain (rest looked up from reference TRBV7-9 and TRBJ1-1): DTGVSQNPRHKITKRGQNVTFRCDPISEHNRLYWYRQTLGQGPEFLTYFQNEAQLEKSRLLSDRFSAERPKGSFSTLEIQRTEQGDSAMYLCASSLHTSDFLDTEAFFGQGTRLTVV.

This chain joins TRBV9 and TRBJ2-6; D is possibly TRBD1 (7 bases). V was pared by 4 bases and J by 2 bases, with 16 bases between. Germline CDR1 is SGDLS and CDR2 is YYNGEE. This CDR3 region has 17 residues. DNA for the CDR3: TGTGCCAGCAGCTTCCGAGGGGGGACAGCTGGGGCCAACGTCCTGACTTTC. The encoded protein is CASSFRGGTAGANVLTF.

This clone was counted a few times. This chain joins TRBV7-8 and TRBJ2-1; D uncertain. Germline V lookup: CDR1 SGHVS, CDR2 FQNEAQ. V lost 1 base to trimming and J lost 4 bases, with 14 bases between them. The CDR3 contains 16 residues. The CDR3: CASSLVWVSRYNEQFF. The CDR3 DNA follows: TGTGCCAGCAGCTTAGTTTGGGTGTCTAGGTACAATGAGCAGTTCTTC.

This clone has only one observation. The gene calls are TRBV9 and TRBJ2-2; possibly TRBD2 for D (6 bases). V was shortened by 6 bases and J by 5 bases, with 14 bases between the two germline ends. This CDR3 contains 14 residues. Per the germline V gene, CDR1 is SGDLS and CDR2 is YYNGEE. This CDR3 is CASTPGLKTGELFF. The CDR3 DNA reads as TGTGCCAGCACCCCGGGACTGAAAACCGGGGAGCTGTTTTTT.

The count of this clone is one. The rearrangement joins TRBV4-1 to TRBJ2-3, with 7 bases lining up with TRBD2. The CDR3 is made up of 16 amino acids. Germline V CDR1 and CDR2: MGHRA, YSYEKL. The ends lost 4 bases at V and 1 base at J; junction bases unmatched: 8. In DNA form, the CDR3 reads TGCGCCAGCAGCCGTGGGGCGGGAGCGGGCACAGATACGCAGTATTTT. It specifies CASSRGAGAGTDTQYF.

The chain combines TRBV27 with TRBJ1-5; D is possibly TRBD1 (6 bases). CDR3 length: 16 residues. Deletions cut 3 bases from V and 6 bases from J, with 18 bases between. Germline CDR1 and CDR2: MNHEY and SMNVEV (reference sequence). Here the CDR3 reads CASSFSIGDRIQPQHF. The CDR3 nucleotides read TGTGCCAGCAGTTTTTCGATTGGAGACAGGATTCAGCCCCAGCATTTT.